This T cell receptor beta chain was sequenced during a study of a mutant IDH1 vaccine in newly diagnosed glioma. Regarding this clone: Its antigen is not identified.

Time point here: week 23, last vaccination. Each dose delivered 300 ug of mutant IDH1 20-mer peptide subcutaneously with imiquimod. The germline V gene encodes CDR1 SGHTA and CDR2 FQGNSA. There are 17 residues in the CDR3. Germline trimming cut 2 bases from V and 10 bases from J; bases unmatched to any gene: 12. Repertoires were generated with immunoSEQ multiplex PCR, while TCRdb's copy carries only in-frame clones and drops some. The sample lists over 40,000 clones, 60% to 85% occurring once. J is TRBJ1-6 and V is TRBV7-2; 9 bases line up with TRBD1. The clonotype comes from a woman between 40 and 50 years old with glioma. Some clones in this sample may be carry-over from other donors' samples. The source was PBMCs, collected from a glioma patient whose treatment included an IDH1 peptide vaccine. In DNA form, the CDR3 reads TGTGCCAGCAGCTTATGGTCCACAGGGGGCCATCGATCACCCCTCCACTTT. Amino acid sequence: CASSLWSTGGHRSPLHF.